These 16 T cell receptor beta chains share one sample of origin, sequenced in a study of T cell repertoires in cytomegalovirus infection. The antigens these receptors bind are not known. TCRdb re-called the reads with MiXCR, one entry per CDR3 protein. The top ten clones hold roughly 15% of a sample with hundreds of thousands of distinct CDR3 sequences, around 35% of them seen once. The starting material was cultured PBMCs, obtained from culture after CMV antigen stimulation. These receptors all come from a human donor in good health (CMV status not recorded). Some clones in this sample may be carry-over from other donors' samples.

The chain uses TRBV11-1 and TRBJ2-1; D is undetermined. The CDR3 extends over 12 amino acids. V lost 3 bases to trimming and J lost 10 bases, with 10 bases between them. Germline V gives CDR1 SGHAT, CDR2 FQDESV (reference sequence). CDR3 nucleotides: TGTGCCAGCAGCTTTCTAAGGAACGAGCAGTTCTTC. Its translation is CASSFLRNEQFF.

The chain is built from TRBV19 and TRBJ2-3; 8 bases are a match to TRBD2. The V segment lost 11 bases and the J segment 5 bases; nucleotides outside the gene matches: 12. Germline assignment: CDR1 LNHDA and CDR2 SQIVND (reference sequence). This CDR3 is built from 14 residues. The CDR3 DNA sequence: TGTGCCTCAAAGTATCAGCGGGAGAGAGATACGCAGTATTTT. The encoded protein is CASKYQRERDTQYF. The whole variable domain, remainder taken from reference TRBV19 and TRBJ2-3, is DGGITQSPKYLFRKEGQNVTLSCEQNLNHDAMYWYRQDPGQGLRLIYYSQIVNDFQKGDIAEGYSVSREKKESFPLTVTSAQKNPTAFYLCASKYQRERDTQYFGPGTRLTVL.

This clonotype was seen a few times. This chain links TRBV27 with TRBJ2-7; 10 bases agree with TRBD2. Trimming cost V 3 bases and J 3 bases; bases outside gene matches: 5. This CDR3 region has 15 residues. Germline loops: CDR1 MNHEY, CDR2 SMNVEV (reference sequence). CDR3 nucleotides: TGTGCCAGCAGTTTGATTCCTAGCGGGAGCTACGAGCAGTACTTC. Protein product: CASSLIPSGSYEQYF.

This clonotype has more than one count but fewer than ten. This chain joins TRBV15 and TRBJ1-5; D is unclear. Between the trimmed V and J ends, which lost 4 bases and 5 bases, there was a span of 6 bases. The CDR3 sequence is 12 residues long. Germline V gene lookup returns CDR1 LNHNV and CDR2 YYDKDF (reference sequence). CDR3 DNA sequence: TGTGCCACCAGCACATTTGATCAGCCCCAGCATTTT. Protein product: CATSTFDQPQHF.

The chain has TRBV10-3 and TRBJ2-3, with TRBD1 as a possible D gene (6 bases). The CDR3 has 16 residues. Trimming removed 2 bases at V and 2 bases at J, with 14 bases between. Looked up from germline, CDR1 is ENHRY and CDR2 is SYGVKD. This CDR3 is CAISELTRGFTDTQYF. CDR3 sequence (DNA): TGTGCCATCAGTGAGCTAACAAGGGGGTTCACAGATACGCAGTATTTT.

V and J are TRBV6-2 or TRBV6-3 and TRBJ1-5, with TRBD1 identical over 8 bases. This CDR3 is built from 16 residues. V lost 5 bases to trimming and J lost 7 bases; unmatched junction nucleotides: 13. Germline CDR1 reads MNHEY; CDR2 reads SVGEGT. CDR3 DNA sequence: TGTGCCAGCAGTATTACTCAGGGGGCGGCGGAACAGCCCCAGCATTTT. This codes for CASSITQGAAEQPQHF.

V and J are TRBV19 and TRBJ2-3; 8 bases align to TRBD1. CDR3 size: 16 residues. Germline trimming cut 9 bases from V and 0 bases from J; bases unmatched to any gene: 11. Germline V gene data show CDR1 as LNHDA and CDR2 as SQIVND (reference sequence). CDR3 residues: CASTDRGGFSTDTQYF. The DNA of the CDR3 is TGTGCCAGCACCGACAGGGGCGGATTCAGCACAGATACGCAGTATTTT.

The table lists this clonotype with many counts. V is TRBV7-2 and J is TRBJ1-2, with 8 nucleotides matching TRBD1. CDR1 is SGHTA and CDR2 is FQGNSA in the germline V gene. J gave up 6 bases and V 3 bases, and 9 bases lay outside the gene matches. CDR3 length equals 15 residues. The CDR3 protein is CASSLGGQGWDGYTF. DNA for the CDR3: TGTGCCAGCAGCTTGGGAGGACAGGGTTGGGATGGCTACACCTTC.

The chain combines TRBV7-2 with TRBJ2-1; 16 bases are shared with TRBD2. V lost 5 bases, J lost 8 bases, and 6 bases stayed unmatched. Germline CDR1 SGHTA, CDR2 FQGNSA. This CDR3 comprises 16 residues. The CDR3 here is CASSLGLAGGLDEQFF. For the CDR3, the DNA is TGTGCCAGCAGCCTGGGACTAGCGGGAGGGTTGGATGAGCAGTTCTTC.

CDR3: CASSMGRQAVAKNIQYF. CDR3 in DNA: TGTGCCAGTAGTATGGGGCGACAGGCGGTGGCCAAAAACATTCAGTACTTC. This sequence joins TRBV19 and TRBJ2-4; D possibly corresponds to TRBD1 (6 bases). This CDR3 spans 17 amino acids. Per the germline V gene, CDR1 is LNHDA and CDR2 is SQIVND (reference sequence). The V gene lost 3 bases and the J gene lost 1 base, with 16 bases spanning the gap. The variable domain in full, completed from reference TRBV19 and TRBJ2-4, reads DGGITQSPKYLFRKEGQNVTLSCEQNLNHDAMYWYRQDPGQGLRLIYYSQIVNDFQKGDIAEGYSVSREKKESFPLTVTSAQKNPTAFYLCASSMGRQAVAKNIQYFGAGTRLSVL.

This clonotype occurred a few times. The gene calls are TRBV7-2 and TRBJ1-1; 7 bases are a match to TRBD1. Trimming cost V 2 bases and J 1 base; bases outside gene matches: 4. Germline values: CDR1 SGHTA, CDR2 FQGNSA. CDR3 length: 15 residues. The CDR3 sequence is CASSLRGQPNTEAFF. As DNA, the CDR3 is TGTGCCAGCAGCTTAAGGGGACAGCCGAACACTGAAGCTTTCTTT.

The chain is built from TRBV2 and TRBJ2-2; 11 bases map to TRBD2. The junction had 7 bases not matched to a gene; V was cut back by 7 bases and J by 6 bases. CDR3 size: 15 residues. Per the germline V gene, CDR1 is SNHLY and CDR2 is FYNNEI. The CDR3 DNA is TGTGCCAGCATGACCGGGACTAGCGGCTCCGGGGAGCTGTTTTTT. Translated, it gives CASMTGTSGSGELFF.

This clonotype was seen only once. The chain has TRBV4-3 and TRBJ2-3; perhaps TRBD2 as D (6 bases). CDR3 length equals 17 residues. V was cut by 0 bases and J by 0 bases, with 13 bases left in between. CDR1 and CDR2 (germline): LGHNA, YSLEER. CDR3 sequence reads: CASSQDAAGISTDTQYF. The CDR3 DNA sequence: TGCGCCAGCAGCCAAGATGCCGCGGGGATTAGCACAGATACGCAGTATTTT.

This clonotype was seen more than once but under ten times. V is TRBV7-2 and J is TRBJ2-3; D gene ambiguous. With 2 bases removed from V and 1 base from J, the gap between germline ends came to 10 bases. The CDR3 covers 15 residues. Germline-derived CDR1 and CDR2 are SGHTA and FQGNSA. The DNA of the CDR3 is TGTGCCAGCAGCTTATCTGGGCAGGGCACAGATACGCAGTATTTT. Protein: CASSLSGQGTDTQYF.

This chain links TRBV6-2 or TRBV6-3 with TRBJ2-7; 11 nucleotides match TRBD1. Germline V gene data show CDR1 as MNHEY and CDR2 as SVGEGT. V lost 5 bases to trimming and J lost 3 bases; unmatched junction nucleotides: 6. This CDR3 contains 15 residues. The CDR3 region is CASSHWTGGVYEQYF. The CDR3 DNA sequence: TGTGCCAGCAGTCACTGGACAGGGGGCGTCTACGAGCAGTACTTC.

This clonotype has a handful of counts. This chain connects TRBV7-6 to TRBJ1-1; 8 bases are a match to TRBD1. The CDR3 totals 15 residues. Germline-derived CDR1 and CDR2 are SGHVS and FNYEAQ. Germline trimming cut 5 bases from V and 4 bases from J; bases unmatched to any gene: 9. The CDR3 coding sequence is TGTGCCAGCAGCAAACGCGGACAGGGCCCCACTGAAGCTTTCTTT. Its protein is CASSKRGQGPTEAFF.